Presented here are 2 T cell receptor beta chains from one specimen sequenced in a study of blood T cell repertoires in COVID-19 (dated by TCRdb to 2018 to 2021). Receptors were amplified or captured by the immunoSEQ multiplex PCR assay. The table was pulled from immuneACCESS by TCRdb, which kept in-frame rearrangements only. Such tables lose some clones; where checked, under half of the loss comes from unresolved V genes, and the rest has no known cause. In all, the sample holds 20,000 to 25,000 clones, and roughly 83% of those were seen once. Jointly, the top ten make up roughly 20% of the sample. The sequenced sample consisted of peripheral blood. The receptors were gathered from an elderly man with active or convalescent COVID-19.

The genes are TRBV9 and TRBJ2-7, with D tentatively TRBD2 (5 bases). V lost 0 bases to trimming and J lost 0 bases, with 10 bases between them. Germline CDR1 is SGDLS and CDR2 is YYNGEE. The CDR3 loop spans 15 amino acids. DNA for the CDR3: TGTGCCAGCAGCGTAGCTTTGGGGAGCTCCTACGAGCAGTACTTC. Amino acid sequence: CASSVALGSSYEQYF.

This clone has just one count. The gene calls are TRBV6-5 and TRBJ1-1, with no clear D. Trimming took off 4 bases at V and 7 bases at J, with 4 bases between the two ends. The CDR3 runs to 10 residues. The V gene's germline CDR1 is MNHEY and CDR2 SVGAGI. Written as DNA, the CDR3 is TGTGCCAGCAGTTTTCGTGAAGCTTTCTTT. As protein: CASSFREAFF.